Presented here are 23 T cell receptor beta chains from one specimen sequenced in a study of cytomegalovirus exposure and HLA in healthy donors (dated by TCRdb to about 2017). Library prep was done by the immunoSEQ multiplex PCR assay. Entries here come from immuneACCESS through TCRdb and include only in-frame sequences with V and J called. Some clones fail to appear in such tables; in the studies checked, an unresolved V gene covers under half of the shortfall, and the cause of the remainder is unknown. Within this sample are approximately 150,000 clones, with about 89% of them counted one time only. Jointly, the top ten make up 2.5% to 4% of the sample. Sequencing was done on a sample of PBMCs. The receptors derive from a woman aged 18-29 years in good health and CMV-seropositive.

The genes are TRBV5-6 and TRBJ2-2; 13 positions match TRBD2. The junction had 3 bases not matched to a gene; V was cut back by 4 bases and J by 6 bases. This CDR3 has 15 residues. Germline V CDR1 and CDR2: SGHDT, YYEEEE. The CDR3 region has the DNA TGTGCCAGCAGCATACTAGCGGGAGGGGCCGGGGAGCTGTTTTTT. It encodes CASSILAGGAGELFF.

The table lists this clone with a count of one. This sequence joins TRBV29-1 and TRBJ1-2, with 8 bases matching TRBD1. The CDR3 covers 13 residues. Germline loops: CDR1 SQVTM, CDR2 ANQGSEA. V was clipped by 1 base and J by 3 bases; unmatched bases: 1. The CDR3 reads CSVEVQGDYGYTF. The CDR3 bases are TGCAGCGTTGAAGTACAGGGGGACTATGGCTACACCTTC.

This chain joins TRBV19 and TRBJ2-1; 8 bases are shared with TRBD2. V lost 5 bases, J lost 7 bases, and 7 bases stayed unmatched. The CDR3 has 14 amino acids. CDR1 and CDR2 (germline): LNHDA, SQIVND (reference sequence). CDR3 region: CASSAGLGENEQFF. DNA for the CDR3: TGTGCCAGTAGTGCGGGACTAGGTGAGAATGAGCAGTTCTTC.

This clone appeared once. This specimen includes other DNA sequences encoding the same CDR3. The genes are TRBV11-3 and TRBJ2-3, with a possible D match to TRBD2 (5 bases). Germline V gene lookup returns CDR1 SGHNT and CDR2 YENEEA. Between the trimmed V and J ends, which lost 1 base and 3 bases, there was a span of 8 bases. There are 14 residues in the CDR3. The CDR3 reads CASSLGRGTDTQYF. CDR3 sequence (DNA): TGTGCCAGCAGCTTAGGACGGGGTACAGATACGCAGTATTTT.

The chain carries TRBV9 and TRBJ1-3; D gene ambiguous. Germline V lookup: CDR1 SGDLS, CDR2 YYNGEE. The CDR3 covers 13 residues. Deletions cut 6 bases from V and 4 bases from J, with 11 bases between. CDR3 in amino acids: CASKPVRGNTIYF. CDR3 sequence (DNA): TGTGCCAGCAAGCCCGTTCGGGGAAACACCATATATTTT.

The J gene is TRBJ2-5, the V gene TRBV11-3; 7 nucleotides line up with TRBD1. Germline loops: CDR1 SGHNT, CDR2 YENEEA. Germline trimming cut 5 bases from V and 4 bases from J; bases unmatched to any gene: 7. There are 14 residues in the CDR3. In DNA form, the CDR3 reads TGTGCCAGCAGCCGGGACAGTTTGGGAGAGACCCAGTACTTC. It yields the protein CASSRDSLGETQYF. Drawing the rest from reference TRBV11-3 and TRBJ2-5, the complete variable domain is EAGVVQSPRYKIIEKKQPVAFWCNPISGHNTLYWYLQNLGQGPELLIRYENEEAVDDSQLPKDRFSAERLKGVDSTLKIQPAELGDSAVYLCASSRDSLGETQYFGPGTRLLVL.

The rearrangement joins TRBV19 to TRBJ1-1; D not resolved. Trimming pared 5 bases from V and 9 bases from J, leaving 10 bases between. Per the germline V gene, CDR1 is LNHDA and CDR2 is SQIVND (reference sequence). CDR3 length: 11 amino acids. The CDR3 sequence: CASSGRPKAFF. The CDR3 DNA reads as TGTGCCAGTAGTGGGAGGCCGAAAGCTTTCTTT.

CDR3 in amino acids: CSAERGDEQFF. The CDR3 region has the DNA TGCAGCGCTGAGCGCGGGGATGAGCAGTTCTTC. The chain combines TRBV29-1 with TRBJ2-1, with D maybe TRBD2 (6 bases). Between the trimmed V and J ends, which lost 7 bases and 8 bases, there was a span of 12 bases. Germline V gene sequence: CDR1 SQVTM, CDR2 ANQGSEA. This CDR3 spans 11 amino acids.

This chain uses TRBV25-1 with TRBJ2-7; 12 positions match TRBD2. Germline lookup yields CDR1 MGHDK and CDR2 SYGVNS. Trimming cost V 1 base and J 1 base; bases outside gene matches: 8. CDR3 size: 18 residues. The DNA of the CDR3 is TGTGCCAGCAGTGAATCCCAACCACTAGCGGGAGGTTCCTACGAGCAGTACTTC. The encoded protein is CASSESQPLAGGSYEQYF.

Written as DNA, the CDR3 is TGTGCCAGCAGCTATAGGACAGGGGTTTTGAACACTGAAGCTTTCTTT. Protein: CASSYRTGVLNTEAFF. The chain couples TRBV5-6 to TRBJ1-1; 9 bases align to TRBD1. J gave up 0 bases and V 3 bases, and 6 bases lay outside the gene matches. From germline, CDR1 is SGHDT and CDR2 YYEEEE. The CDR3 totals 16 residues. The full variable domain, rest sourced from reference TRBV5-6 and TRBJ1-1, is DAGVTQSPTHLIKTRGQQVTLRCSPKSGHDTVSWYQQALGQGPQFIFQYYEEEERQRGNFPDRFSGHQFPNYSSELNVNALLLGDSALYLCASSYRTGVLNTEAFFGQGTRLTVV.

V usage is TRBV13 and J usage is TRBJ1-2; perhaps TRBD1 as D (6 bases). Germline CDR1 reads PRHDT; CDR2 reads FYEKMQ (reference sequence). Trimming stripped 5 bases from V and 4 bases from J, with 14 bases between. The CDR3 has 14 residues. CDR3 sequence (DNA): TGTGCCAGCAGCCCGGACAGTAGGGCCTATGGCTACACCTTC. It codes for CASSPDSRAYGYTF.

The V gene is TRBV5-1, the J gene TRBJ2-2; D might be TRBD2 (5 bases). The CDR3 sequence is 15 residues long. Germline CDR1 is SGHRS and CDR2 is YFSETQ. Trimming shortened V by 4 bases and J by 0 bases, and 10 bases separated the two germline ends. The CDR3 region is CASSRAATNTGELFF. In DNA, the CDR3 is TGCGCCAGCAGCAGAGCGGCAACGAACACCGGGGAGCTGTTTTTT.

This chain uses TRBV9 with TRBJ2-1; TRBD1 matches 9 bases. The CDR3 has 15 amino acids. J was trimmed by 7 bases and V by 3 bases; bases with no gene match: 8. CDR1 SGDLS and CDR2 YYNGEE come from the germline V gene. The CDR3 DNA follows: TGTGCCAGCAGCGCTACCACCGGGACAGGGAATGAGCAGTTCTTC. Amino acids: CASSATTGTGNEQFF.

V is TRBV18 and J is TRBJ1-4; possible D gene TRBD1, 6 bases. V lost 8 bases, J lost 1 base, and 17 bases lay in between. Germline V gene sequence: CDR1 KGHSH, CDR2 LQKENI. The CDR3 has 16 residues. CDR3 protein: CASATGTSGTNEKLFF. The CDR3 DNA reads as TGTGCCAGCGCAACCGGGACATCAGGAACTAATGAAAAACTGTTTTTT. Variable domain in full (rest from reference TRBV18 and TRBJ1-4): NAGVMQNPRHLVRRRGQEARLRCSPMKGHSHVYWYRQLPEEGLKFMVYLQKENIIDESGMPKERFSAEFPKEGPSILRIQQVVRGDSAAYFCASATGTSGTNEKLFFGSGTQLSVL.

The V call is TRBV9, the J call TRBJ1-3; TRBD1 matches 9 bases. Trimming took 0 bases from V and 1 from J; bases not matched to a gene: 2. The germline CDR1 and CDR2 sequences are SGDLS and YYNGEE. This CDR3 is 16 amino acids long. In DNA, the CDR3 is TGTGCCAGCAGCGTAGGTGGGACAGGGTCTGGAAACACCATATATTTT. Translating gives CASSVGGTGSGNTIYF.

This clone came up a few times. This chain uses TRBV4-3 with TRBJ1-1, with TRBD1 matching over 8 bases. V was clipped by 2 bases and J by 2 bases; unmatched bases: 4. CDR1 and CDR2 from the germline V gene are LGHNA and YSLEER. The CDR3 loop spans 15 amino acids. The CDR3 is CASSQSGQGNTEAFF. The CDR3 nucleotides read TGCGCCAGCAGCCAATCCGGACAGGGCAACACTGAAGCTTTCTTT.

This clone came up once. The V call is TRBV28, the J call TRBJ1-4, with 7 positions matching TRBD1. CDR3 length equals 14 residues. The ends lost 5 bases at V and 5 bases at J; junction bases unmatched: 5. Germline V gene lookup returns CDR1 MDHEN and CDR2 SYDVKM. CDR3: CASSGDRANEKLFF. The CDR3 coding sequence is TGTGCCAGCAGTGGAGACAGGGCGAATGAAAAACTGTTTTTT. Based on the CDR3 plus reference TRBV28 and TRBJ1-4, the full variable domain is DVKVTQSSRYLVKRTGEKVFLECVQDMDHENMFWYRQDPGLGLRLIYFSYDVKMKEKGDIPEGYSVSREKKERFSLILESASTNQTSMYLCASSGDRANEKLFFGSGTQLSVL.

The chain carries TRBV11-3 and TRBJ1-1; D call uncertain. The length of the CDR3 is 15 residues. The V gene lost 1 base and the J gene lost 3 bases, with 12 bases spanning the gap. Germline CDR1 SGHNT, CDR2 YENEEA. CDR3 bases: TGTGCCAGCAGCTTAGTCGGTACTATGGACACTGAAGCTTTCTTT. Translated: CASSLVGTMDTEAFF.

J is TRBJ2-4 and V is TRBV5-1; a weak D match, TRBD1 (6 bases). V lost 0 bases to trimming and J lost 9 bases, with 16 bases between them. Per the germline V gene, CDR1 is SGHRS and CDR2 is YFSETQ. The CDR3 is made up of 15 amino acids. The CDR3 sequence: CASSLAQGRGSIQYF. The CDR3 DNA sequence: TGCGCCAGCAGCTTGGCACAGGGTCGGGGTAGCATTCAGTACTTC.

The V and J genes are TRBV29-1 and TRBJ2-7, with 11 bases lining up with TRBD2. After removal of 6 bases from V and 9 bases from J, the junction contained 10 bases not matched to a gene. Looked up from germline, CDR1 is SQVTM and CDR2 is ANQGSEA. The CDR3 runs 13 residues. In nucleotides, the CDR3 is TGCAGCGTGCGGCTAGCGGGAGGAGGATGGCAGTACTTC. Translating it yields CSVRLAGGGWQYF.

The J gene is TRBJ2-7, the V gene TRBV2; 7 positions agree with TRBD2. This CDR3 has 14 amino acids. The junction had 9 bases not matched to a gene; V was cut back by 4 bases and J by 6 bases. Germline V CDR1 and CDR2: SNHLY, FYNNEI. The CDR3 DNA follows: TGTGCCAGCAGTGTTGGCGGGAGAAGGACCGAGCAGTACTTC. The encoded protein is CASSVGGRRTEQYF.

The chain combines TRBV6-5 with TRBJ2-5, with 8 bases identical to TRBD1. Per germline, CDR1 MNHEY and CDR2 SVGAGI. J lost 8 bases, V lost 5 bases, and 10 bases had no gene match. This CDR3 spans 14 amino acids. The CDR3 protein is CASSKAGGGLTQYF. The CDR3 nucleotides read TGTGCCAGCAGTAAGGCAGGGGGCGGGTTAACCCAGTACTTC.

This clone was found once. The genes are TRBV9 and TRBJ2-7; TRBD2 is a possible D gene (5 bases). The CDR3 has 14 amino acids. V was clipped by 1 base and J by 3 bases, with 11 bases between them. Germline assignment: CDR1 SGDLS and CDR2 YYNGEE. The CDR3 DNA follows: TGTGCCAGCAGCGTAAATCCTAGCTTCTACGAGCAGTACTTC. Its translation: CASSVNPSFYEQYF. Full variable domain (outside the CDR3, taken from reference TRBV9 and TRBJ2-7): DSGVTQTPKHLITATGQRVTLRCSPRSGDLSVYWYQQSLDQGLQFLIQYYNGEERAKGNILERFSAQQFPDLHSELNLSSLELGDSALYFCASSVNPSFYEQYFGPGTRLTVT.